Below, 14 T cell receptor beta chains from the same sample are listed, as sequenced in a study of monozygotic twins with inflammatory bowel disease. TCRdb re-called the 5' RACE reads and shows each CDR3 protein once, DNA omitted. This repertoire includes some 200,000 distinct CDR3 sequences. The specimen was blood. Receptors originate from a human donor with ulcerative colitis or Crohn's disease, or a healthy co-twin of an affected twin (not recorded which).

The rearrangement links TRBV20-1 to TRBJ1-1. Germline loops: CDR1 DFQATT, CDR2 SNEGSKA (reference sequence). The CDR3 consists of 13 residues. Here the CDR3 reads CSARDSPNTEAFF.

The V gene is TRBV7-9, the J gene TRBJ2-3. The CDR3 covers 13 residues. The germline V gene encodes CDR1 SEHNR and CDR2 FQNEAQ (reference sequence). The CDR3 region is CASSRLATDTQYF.

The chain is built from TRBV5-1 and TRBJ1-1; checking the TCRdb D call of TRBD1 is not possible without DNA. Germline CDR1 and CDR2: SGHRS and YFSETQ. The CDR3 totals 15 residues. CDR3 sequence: CASSLVARTGSEAFF.

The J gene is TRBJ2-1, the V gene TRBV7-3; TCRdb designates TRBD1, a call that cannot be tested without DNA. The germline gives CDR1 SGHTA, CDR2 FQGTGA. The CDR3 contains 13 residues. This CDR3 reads CASSLTPGTEQFF.

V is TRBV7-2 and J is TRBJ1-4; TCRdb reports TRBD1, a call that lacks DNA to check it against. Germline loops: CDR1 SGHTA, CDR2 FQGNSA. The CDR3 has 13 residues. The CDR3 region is CASSVGGNEKLFF.

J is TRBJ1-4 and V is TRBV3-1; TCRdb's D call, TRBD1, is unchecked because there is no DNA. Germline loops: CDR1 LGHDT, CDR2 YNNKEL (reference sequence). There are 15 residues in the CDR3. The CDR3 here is CASSPGQGRNEKLFF.

The CDR3 loop is CASRDGLVGEQFF. The chain uses TRBV4-2 and TRBJ2-1; TCRdb's assignment of TRBD2 cannot be checked, as there is no DNA. The CDR3 has 13 residues. Germline V lookup: CDR1 LGHNA, CDR2 YNFKEQ.

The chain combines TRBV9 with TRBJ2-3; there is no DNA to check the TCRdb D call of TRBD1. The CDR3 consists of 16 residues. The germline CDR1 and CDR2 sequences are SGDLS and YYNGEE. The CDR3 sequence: CASSVGGQGWVDTQYF.

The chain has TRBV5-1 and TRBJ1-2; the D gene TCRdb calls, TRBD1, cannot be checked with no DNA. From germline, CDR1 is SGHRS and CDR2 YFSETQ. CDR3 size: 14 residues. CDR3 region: CASSLETGGHGYTF.

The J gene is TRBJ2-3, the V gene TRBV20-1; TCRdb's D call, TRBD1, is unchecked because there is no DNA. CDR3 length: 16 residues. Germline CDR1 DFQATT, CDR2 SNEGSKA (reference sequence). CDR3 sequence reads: CSASIPHGGFTDTQYF.

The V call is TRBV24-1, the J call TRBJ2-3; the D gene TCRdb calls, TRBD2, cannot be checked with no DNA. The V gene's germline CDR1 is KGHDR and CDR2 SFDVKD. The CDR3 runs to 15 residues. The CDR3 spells CATSDLNRGPDTQYF.

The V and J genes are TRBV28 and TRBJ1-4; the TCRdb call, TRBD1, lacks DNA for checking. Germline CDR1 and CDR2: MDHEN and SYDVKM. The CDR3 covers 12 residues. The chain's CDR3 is CASSFPGEKLFF.

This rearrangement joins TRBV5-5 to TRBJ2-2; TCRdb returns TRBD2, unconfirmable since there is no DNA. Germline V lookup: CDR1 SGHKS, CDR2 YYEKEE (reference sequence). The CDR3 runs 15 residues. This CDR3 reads CASSVAPDWHWELFF.

CDR3 loop: CASSYEGAPSPYQETQYF. The gene calls are TRBV6-5 and TRBJ2-5; absent DNA, TCRdb's TRBD1 call cannot be checked. The CDR3 is 18 amino acids. Germline assignment: CDR1 MNHEY and CDR2 SVGAGI.